This T cell receptor (beta chain) was obtained from a study of control samples from healthy donors and cancer patients. The protocol was immunoSEQ multiplex PCR, while the TCRdb copy is restricted to in-frame clones and leaves out a portion. The table has about 160,000 clones, 94% seen once. The table lists this clone with a count of one. The germline V and J ends were trimmed by 2 bases and 5 bases, with 12 bases remaining between them. Germline-derived CDR1 and CDR2 are LNHDA and SQIVND (reference sequence). CDR3 length: 14 residues. The source of this sequence is a woman between 40 and 50 years old in good health. Source material: blood. This chain connects TRBV19 to TRBJ1-1, with D perhaps TRBD1 (5 bases). The DNA of the CDR3 is TGTGCCAGTAGTATAAGTGGGACGAAAACTGAAGCTTTCTTT. This sequence encodes CASSISGTKTEAFF.